This T cell receptor (beta chain) came from a study of a mutant IDH1 vaccine in newly diagnosed glioma. On the study more broadly: Most patients had radiochemotherapy with temozolomide before enrollment; others had one alone. Regarding the study as a whole: Variations in leading peripheral T cell clonotypes appeared to have no connection with pseudoprogression.

Assay used: immunoSEQ multiplex PCR; TCRdb lists only in-frame clones, some missing. The sample contains approximately 50,000 clones, less than 90% of which appear only once. As for this clone: The target antigen is unknown.

The sample's time point: week 35, safety follow-up. Every single dose of the vaccine, 300 ug of mutant IDH1 20-mer peptide, came with topical imiquimod. Patients received eight vaccinations in weeks 1, 3, 5, 7, 11, 15, 19, 23. The germline V gene encodes CDR1 SGHRS and CDR2 YFSETQ. V gave up 0 bases and J gave up 1 base, with 8 bases separating them. The CDR3 is made up of 15 amino acids. V is TRBV5-1 and J is TRBJ2-1, with D maybe TRBD1 (5 bases). The TCR originated in a man aged 40-50 years with glioma. The sequenced sample was PBMCs, obtained from a glioma patient whose treatment included an IDH1 peptide vaccine. The CDR3 bases are TGCGCCAGCAGCTTGGATTCAGGGTCCTACAATGAGCAGTTCTTC. Encoded protein: CASSLDSGSYNEQFF.